This is a list of T cell receptor beta chains from one sample in a study of response to subunit inactivated influenza vaccine. TCRdb re-called the RT-PCR reads with MiXCR, one entry per CDR3 protein. The table lists 500,000 to 550,000 distinct CDR3 sequences, around 7.7% of them singletons. The sequences come from PBMCs from blood, collected approximately 25 months after vaccination. The receptors stem from a man between 50 and 70 years old who received an inactivated influenza vaccine. Both conserved end residues are trimmed from each CDR3.

j_gene: TRBJ1-3
len: 13
v_gene: TRBV5-1
CDR3aa: ASSLAGDSGNTIY

j_gene: TRBJ1-1
len: 15
v_gene: TRBV11-2
CDR3aa: ASSLYGRGREDTEAF

j_gene: TRBJ2-5
len: 12
v_gene: TRBV19
CDR3aa: ASTSGAGEETQY

j_gene: TRBJ2-5
len: 11
v_gene: TRBV18
CDR3aa: ASSPHRGETQY

j_gene: TRBJ1-1
len: 10
v_gene: TRBV10-3
CDR3aa: AIREGGTEAF

j_gene: TRBJ2-7
len: 11
v_gene: TRBV10-3
CDR3aa: ATTGGESYEQY

j_gene: TRBJ2-5
len: 13
v_gene: TRBV7-2
CDR3aa: ASSPLTGPRVTQY

j_gene: TRBJ2-1
len: 15
v_gene: TRBV11-2
CDR3aa: ASSLEGRYGVGNEQF

j_gene: TRBJ2-2
len: 14
v_gene: TRBV7-9
CDR3aa: ASNYPGTGYTGELF

j_gene: TRBJ1-5
len: 11
v_gene: TRBV7-9
CDR3aa: ASSLAGERPQH

j_gene: TRBJ2-3
len: 11
v_gene: TRBV5-1
CDR3aa: ASSLKATDTQY

j_gene: TRBJ2-5
len: 13
v_gene: TRBV20-1
CDR3aa: SARDAQAPGETQY

j_gene: TRBJ2-3
len: 13
v_gene: TRBV7-2
CDR3aa: ASKGGLEGTDTQY

j_gene: TRBJ1-5
len: 13
v_gene: TRBV4-2
CDR3aa: ASSQTQGQDQPQH

j_gene: TRBJ2-7
len: 11
v_gene: TRBV12-3/TRBV12-4
CDR3aa: ASSLGEYHEQY

j_gene: TRBJ2-2
len: 15
v_gene: TRBV24-1
CDR3aa: ATSEWTSGERSGELF

j_gene: TRBJ2-3
len: 13
v_gene: TRBV9
CDR3aa: ASSVSGGRADTQY

j_gene: TRBJ2-1
len: 14
v_gene: TRBV7-9
CDR3aa: ASRSSGTGFRNEQF

j_gene: TRBJ1-4
len: 13
v_gene: TRBV5-1
CDR3aa: ASSRDPMGNEKLF

j_gene: TRBJ2-3
len: 14
v_gene: TRBV5-1
CDR3aa: ASSLLPRGQGDTQY

j_gene: TRBJ2-3
len: 14
v_gene: TRBV6-1
CDR3aa: ASSPPAGGVTDTQY

j_gene: TRBJ2-7
len: 14
v_gene: TRBV11-2
CDR3aa: ASSLRGLLLSYEQY

j_gene: TRBJ2-7
len: 14
v_gene: TRBV6-2/TRBV6-3
CDR3aa: ASSYKVRPISYEQY

j_gene: TRBJ1-1
len: 14
v_gene: TRBV4-3
CDR3aa: ASSQDWGKRWTEAF

j_gene: TRBJ2-7
len: 13
v_gene: TRBV12-3/TRBV12-4
CDR3aa: ASSSGAGTSYEQY

j_gene: TRBJ2-7
len: 13
v_gene: TRBV15
CDR3aa: ATSRVGGPNYEQY

j_gene: TRBJ2-7
len: 10
v_gene: TRBV10-3
CDR3aa: AISETGDEQY

j_gene: TRBJ2-5
len: 11
v_gene: TRBV6-5
CDR3aa: ASSYSFVETQY

j_gene: TRBJ2-7
len: 10
v_gene: TRBV3-1
CDR3aa: ASSQVAYEQY

j_gene: TRBJ2-1
len: 14
v_gene: TRBV7-2
CDR3aa: ASSWAPGQGKNEQF

j_gene: TRBJ2-3
len: 11
v_gene: TRBV20-1
CDR3aa: SVGTHSTDTQY

j_gene: TRBJ1-1
len: 10
v_gene: TRBV5-1
CDR3aa: ASRDQVTEAF

j_gene: TRBJ2-2
len: 12
v_gene: TRBV7-2
CDR3aa: ASSFFFGTGELF

j_gene: TRBJ2-1
len: 15
v_gene: TRBV27
CDR3aa: ASSPPLWQGPHNEQF

j_gene: TRBJ1-5
len: 18
v_gene: TRBV21-1
CDR3aa: ASSKALWDRQTLLNQPQH

j_gene: TRBJ2-5
len: 11
v_gene: TRBV4-2
CDR3aa: ASSQGTEETQY

j_gene: TRBJ2-1
len: 14
v_gene: TRBV7-9
CDR3aa: ASSLRVSGSLDEQF

j_gene: TRBJ2-7
len: 14
v_gene: TRBV28
CDR3aa: ASSSIVGSRNYEQY

j_gene: TRBJ2-1
len: 14
v_gene: TRBV27
CDR3aa: ASSYVGTSVYNEQF

j_gene: TRBJ2-7
len: 14
v_gene: TRBV20-1
CDR3aa: SARDIRDGRGSEQY

j_gene: TRBJ2-2
len: 13
v_gene: TRBV20-1
CDR3aa: SARGLAGNTGELF

j_gene: TRBJ2-5
len: 13
v_gene: TRBV7-8
CDR3aa: ASSTLTGFKETQY